One T cell receptor beta chain is described in this entry. In the authors' methods: Reference gene primer amplification in the assay estimated nucleated cell counts. Produced via immunoSEQ multiplex PCR; TCRdb's table is partial and in-frame only. V, J and clone size reflect that table, while D and trimming were determined from the DNA. Of 200,000 to 300,000 clones listed, roughly 90% are singletons. There are 14 residues in the CDR3. V dropped 4 bases and J dropped 4 bases, with 9 bases sitting between them. Germline CDR1 reads KGHDR; CDR2 reads SFDVKD. Individuals drawn from 24 US areas were about 18 to 100 years old. Assignment of participants to cohorts was predicated upon participant-reported clinical history. The sample is drawn from a study of blood T cell repertoires in COVID-19. Turning to the study itself: The cDNA or gDNA used as material had been derived from T cells, B-cell-depleted T cells, or PBMCs.

The sample comprised PBMCs or T cells enriched from blood (not recorded which). The receptor was derived from a woman aged 25 to 45 with acute COVID-19. The chain is built from TRBV24-1 and TRBJ2-2; possibly TRBD1 for D (5 bases). CDR3 in amino acids: CATSDHDSTGELFF. CDR3 DNA: TGTGCCACCAGTGACCATGACAGCACCGGGGAGCTGTTTTTT.